The T cell receptor (beta chain) under discussion was sequenced for a study of OX40 agonist ivuxolimab in advanced cancers. About the research overall: Hepatocellular carcinoma, melanoma, renal cell or head and neck cancer was diagnosed in the dose-escalation patients.

This table comes from immunoSEQ multiplex PCR, and its TCRdb copy is limited to in-frame clones, with some not included. The sample consists of roughly 60,000 clones, 86% of them appearing once. Study-level results: At 0.1-3.0 mg/kg, partial responders had clonal expansion among the lowest observed. With doses of 0.1 to 3.0 mg/kg, CD4+ and CD8+ blood T cells had undergone clonal expansion by week 6.

Comment on this clone: What it recognizes is unknown.

Patients were excluded for autoimmune disease history or systemic immunosuppression. V dropped 6 bases and J dropped 16 bases, with 19 bases sitting between them. The CDR3 runs to 12 residues. Looked up from germline, CDR1 is MGHDK and CDR2 is SYGVNS. This sequence originates from an adult with an advanced solid tumor such as melanoma, head and neck, liver or kidney cancer. The V and J genes are TRBV25-1 and TRBJ2-1; D is possibly TRBD1 (7 bases). The sample consisted of CD4+ or CD8+ T cells sorted from blood, taken in a trial of the OX40 agonist ivuxolimab. CDR3 coding DNA: TGTGCCAGCAGCTCCCGCGGGACAGCGGCATTCTTC. Translation: CASSSRGTAAFF.